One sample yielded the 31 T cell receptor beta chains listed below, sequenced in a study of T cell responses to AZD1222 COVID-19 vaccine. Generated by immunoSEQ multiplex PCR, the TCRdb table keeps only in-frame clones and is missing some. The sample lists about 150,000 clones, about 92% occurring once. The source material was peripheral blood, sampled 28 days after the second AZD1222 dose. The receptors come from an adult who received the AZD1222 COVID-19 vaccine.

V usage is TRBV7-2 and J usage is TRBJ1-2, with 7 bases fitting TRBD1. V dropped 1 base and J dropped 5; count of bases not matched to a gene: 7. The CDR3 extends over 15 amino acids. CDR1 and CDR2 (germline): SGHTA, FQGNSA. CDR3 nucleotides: TGTGCCAGCAGCTTAGTTGACAGGGAGGGATATGGCTACACCTTC. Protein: CASSLVDREGYGYTF.

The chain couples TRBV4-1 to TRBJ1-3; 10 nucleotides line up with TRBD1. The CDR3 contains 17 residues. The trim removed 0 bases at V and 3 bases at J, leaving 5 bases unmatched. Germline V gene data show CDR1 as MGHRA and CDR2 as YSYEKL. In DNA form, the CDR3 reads TGCGCCAGCAGCCAAGAACGGACAGGGGGATATGGAAACACCATATATTTT. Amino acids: CASSQERTGGYGNTIYF.

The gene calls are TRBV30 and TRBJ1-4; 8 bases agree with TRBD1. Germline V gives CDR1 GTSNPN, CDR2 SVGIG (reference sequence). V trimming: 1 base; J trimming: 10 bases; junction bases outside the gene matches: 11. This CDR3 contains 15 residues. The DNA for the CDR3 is TGTGCCTGGAGTGAAGCCCCGGGACAGGTTGGAAAACTGTTTTTT. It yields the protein CAWSEAPGQVGKLFF.

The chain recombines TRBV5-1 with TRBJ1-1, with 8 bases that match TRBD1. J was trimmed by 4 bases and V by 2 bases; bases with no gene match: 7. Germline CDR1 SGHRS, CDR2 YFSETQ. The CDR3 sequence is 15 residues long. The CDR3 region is CASSLQTGEGTEAFF. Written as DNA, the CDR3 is TGCGCCAGCAGCTTACAGACAGGGGAGGGCACTGAAGCTTTCTTT. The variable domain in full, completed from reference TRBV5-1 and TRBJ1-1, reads KAGVTQTPRYLIKTRGQQVTLSCSPISGHRSVSWYQQTPGQGLQFLFEYFSETQRNKGNFPGRFSGRQFSNSRSEMNVSTLELGDSALYLCASSLQTGEGTEAFFGQGTRLTVV.

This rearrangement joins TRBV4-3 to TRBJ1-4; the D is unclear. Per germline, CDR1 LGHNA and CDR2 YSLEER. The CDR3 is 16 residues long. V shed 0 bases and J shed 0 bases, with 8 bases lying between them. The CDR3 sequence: CASSQDWAATNEKLFF. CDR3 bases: TGCGCCAGCAGCCAAGATTGGGCAGCAACTAATGAAAAACTGTTTTTT.

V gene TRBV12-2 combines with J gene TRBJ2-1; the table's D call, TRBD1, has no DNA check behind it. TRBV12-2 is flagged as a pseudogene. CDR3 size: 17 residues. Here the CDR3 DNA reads TGTGCAAGTCGCTCCTGCCGGGACAGTAGCTCCTACAATGAGCAGTTCTTC. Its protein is CASRSCRDSSSYNEQFF.

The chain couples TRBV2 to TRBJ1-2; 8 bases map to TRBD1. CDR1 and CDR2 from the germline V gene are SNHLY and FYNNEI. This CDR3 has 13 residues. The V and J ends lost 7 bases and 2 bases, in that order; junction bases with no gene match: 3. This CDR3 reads CASTRTGNYGYTF. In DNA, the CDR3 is TGTGCCAGCACGAGGACAGGGAACTATGGCTACACCTTC.

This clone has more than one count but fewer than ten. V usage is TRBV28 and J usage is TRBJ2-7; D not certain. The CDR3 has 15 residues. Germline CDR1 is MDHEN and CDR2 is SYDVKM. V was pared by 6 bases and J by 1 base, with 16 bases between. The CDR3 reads CASSLLGGDSYEQYF. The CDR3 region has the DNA TGTGCCAGCAGCCTTCTGGGTGGGGATTCCTACGAGCAGTACTTC.

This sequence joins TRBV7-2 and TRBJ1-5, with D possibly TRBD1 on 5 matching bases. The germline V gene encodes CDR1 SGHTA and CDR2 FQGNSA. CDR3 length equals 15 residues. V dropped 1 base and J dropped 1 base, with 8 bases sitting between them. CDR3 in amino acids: CASSLVGRSNQPQHF. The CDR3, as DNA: TGTGCCAGCAGCTTAGTGGGGCGGAGCAATCAGCCCCAGCATTTT.

The CDR3 DNA reads TGTGCCAGCAGTTTCGAAGCTGGGGCCAACGTCCTGACTTTC. This encodes CASSFEAGANVLTF. The gene calls are TRBV27 and TRBJ2-6; D remains unclear. Trimming stripped 3 bases from V and 2 bases from J, with 5 bases between. Germline V gene lookup returns CDR1 MNHEY and CDR2 SMNVEV (reference sequence). CDR3 length equals 14 residues.

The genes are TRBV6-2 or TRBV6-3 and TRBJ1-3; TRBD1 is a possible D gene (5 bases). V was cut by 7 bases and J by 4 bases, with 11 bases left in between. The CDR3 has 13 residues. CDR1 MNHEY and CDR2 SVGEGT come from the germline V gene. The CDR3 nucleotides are TGTGCCAGCAACCCGACAGCCGGAAACACCATATATTTT. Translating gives CASNPTAGNTIYF.

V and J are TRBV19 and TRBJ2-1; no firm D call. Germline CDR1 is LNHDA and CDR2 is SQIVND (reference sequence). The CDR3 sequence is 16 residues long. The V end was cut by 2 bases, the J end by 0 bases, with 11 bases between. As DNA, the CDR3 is TGTGCCAGTAGTATAAGGGTGGGGTTCTCCTACAATGAGCAGTTCTTC. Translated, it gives CASSIRVGFSYNEQFF.

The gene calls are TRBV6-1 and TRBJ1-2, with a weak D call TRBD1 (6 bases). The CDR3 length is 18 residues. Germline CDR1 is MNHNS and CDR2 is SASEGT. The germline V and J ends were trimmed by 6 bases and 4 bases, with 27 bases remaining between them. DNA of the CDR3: TGTGCCAGCAGAGAAAGACAAGGGCCCAACAGGGCACCCTATGGCTACACCTTC. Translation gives CASRERQGPNRAPYGYTF.

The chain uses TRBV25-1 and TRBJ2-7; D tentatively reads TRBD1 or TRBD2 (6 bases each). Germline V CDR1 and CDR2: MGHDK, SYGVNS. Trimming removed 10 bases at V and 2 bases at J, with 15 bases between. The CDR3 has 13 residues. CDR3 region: CATTGGGTYEQYF. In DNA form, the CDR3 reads TGTGCCACCACTGGGGGCGGGACCTACGAGCAGTACTTC.

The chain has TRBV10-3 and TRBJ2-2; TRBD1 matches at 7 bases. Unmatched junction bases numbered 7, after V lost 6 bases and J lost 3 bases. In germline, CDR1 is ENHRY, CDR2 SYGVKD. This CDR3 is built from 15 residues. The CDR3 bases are TGTGCCATCAGGAACAGGGGAGTAGACACCGGGGAGCTGTTTTTT. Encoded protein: CAIRNRGVDTGELFF.

CDR3 sequence: CASSYTDSYNEQFF. DNA of the CDR3: TGTGCCAGCAGTTACACGGACTCCTACAATGAGCAGTTCTTC. The rearrangement joins TRBV6-5 to TRBJ2-1, with D unclear. V was trimmed by 2 bases and J by 0 bases, leaving 5 bases between them. The length of the CDR3 is 14 residues. Germline CDR1 MNHEY, CDR2 SVGAGI.

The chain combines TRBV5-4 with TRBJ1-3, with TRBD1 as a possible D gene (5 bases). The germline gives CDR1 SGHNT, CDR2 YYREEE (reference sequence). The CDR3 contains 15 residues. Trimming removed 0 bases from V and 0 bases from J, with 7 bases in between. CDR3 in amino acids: CASSLERGSGNTIYF. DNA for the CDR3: TGTGCCAGCAGCTTGGAGAGGGGCTCTGGAAACACCATATATTTT.

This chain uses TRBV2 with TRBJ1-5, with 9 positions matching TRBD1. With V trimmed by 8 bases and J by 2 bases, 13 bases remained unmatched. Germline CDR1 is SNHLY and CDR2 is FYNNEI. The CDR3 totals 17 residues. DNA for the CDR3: TGTGCCAGCTCTAACACCCGGGACAGGGCTGGCAATCAGCCCCAGCATTTT. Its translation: CASSNTRDRAGNQPQHF. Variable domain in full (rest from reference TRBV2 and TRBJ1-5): EPEVTQTPSHQVTQMGQEVILRCVPISNHLYFYWYRQILGQKVEFLVSFYNNEISEKSEIFDDQFSVERPDGSNFTLKIRSTKLEDSAMYFCASSNTRDRAGNQPQHFGDGTRLSIL.

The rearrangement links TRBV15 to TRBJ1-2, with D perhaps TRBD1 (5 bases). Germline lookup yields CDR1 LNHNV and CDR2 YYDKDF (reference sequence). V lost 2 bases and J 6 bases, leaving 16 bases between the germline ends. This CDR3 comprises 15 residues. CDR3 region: CATSRQGNMNDGYTF. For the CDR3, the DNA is TGTGCCACCAGCAGACAGGGCAACATGAACGATGGCTACACCTTC.

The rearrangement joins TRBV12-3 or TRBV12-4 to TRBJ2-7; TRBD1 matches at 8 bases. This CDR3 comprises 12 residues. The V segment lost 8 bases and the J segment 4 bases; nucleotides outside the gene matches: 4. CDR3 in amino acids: CASSRGPYEQYF. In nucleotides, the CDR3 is TGTGCCAGCTCCAGGGGGCCATACGAGCAGTACTTC.

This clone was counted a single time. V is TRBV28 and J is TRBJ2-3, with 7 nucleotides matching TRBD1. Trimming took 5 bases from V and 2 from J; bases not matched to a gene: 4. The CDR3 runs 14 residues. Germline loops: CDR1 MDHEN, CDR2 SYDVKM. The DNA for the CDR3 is TGTGCCAGCAGTGTAACAGGGGTCACAGATACGCAGTATTTT. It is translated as CASSVTGVTDTQYF.

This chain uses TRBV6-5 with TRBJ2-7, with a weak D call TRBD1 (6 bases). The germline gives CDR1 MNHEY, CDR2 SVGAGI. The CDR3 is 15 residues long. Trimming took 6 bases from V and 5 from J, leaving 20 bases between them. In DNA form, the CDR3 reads TGTGCCAGCAGCCCCGGACAGAGGGGGATTAACGAGCAGTACTTC. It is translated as CASSPGQRGINEQYF.

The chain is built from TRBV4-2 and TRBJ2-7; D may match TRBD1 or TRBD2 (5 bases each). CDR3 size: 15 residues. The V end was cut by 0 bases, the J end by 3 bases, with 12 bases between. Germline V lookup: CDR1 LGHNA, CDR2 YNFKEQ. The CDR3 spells CASSQEWDRNYEQYF. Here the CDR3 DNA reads TGTGCCAGCAGCCAAGAGTGGGACCGAAACTACGAGCAGTACTTC.

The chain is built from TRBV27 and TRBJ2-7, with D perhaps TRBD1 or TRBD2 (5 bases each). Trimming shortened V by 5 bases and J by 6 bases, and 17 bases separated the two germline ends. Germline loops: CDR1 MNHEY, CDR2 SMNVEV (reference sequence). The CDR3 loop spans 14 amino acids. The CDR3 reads CASSPGPAPGEQYF. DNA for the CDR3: TGTGCCAGCAGTCCGGGACCCGCTCCGGGCGAGCAGTACTTC.

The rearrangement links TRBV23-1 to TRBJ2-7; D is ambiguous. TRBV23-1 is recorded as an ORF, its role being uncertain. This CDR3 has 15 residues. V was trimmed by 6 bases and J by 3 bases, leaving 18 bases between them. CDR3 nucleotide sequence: TGCGCCAGCAGCCGAACCGGGCCAGCGAGCTACGAGCAGTACTTC. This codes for CASSRTGPASYEQYF.

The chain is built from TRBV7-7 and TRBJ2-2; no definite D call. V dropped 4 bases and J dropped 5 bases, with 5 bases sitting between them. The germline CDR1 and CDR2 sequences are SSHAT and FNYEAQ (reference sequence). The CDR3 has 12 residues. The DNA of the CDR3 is TGTGCCAGCAGCTACGGAACCGGGGAGCTGTTTTTT. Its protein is CASSYGTGELFF.

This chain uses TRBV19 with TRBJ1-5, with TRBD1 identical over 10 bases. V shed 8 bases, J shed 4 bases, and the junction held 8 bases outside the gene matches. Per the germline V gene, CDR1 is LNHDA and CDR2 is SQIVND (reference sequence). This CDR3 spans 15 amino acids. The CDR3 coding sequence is TGTGCCAGTTCCGGGACAGGGGTTCGGAATCAGCCCCAGCATTTT. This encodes CASSGTGVRNQPQHF.

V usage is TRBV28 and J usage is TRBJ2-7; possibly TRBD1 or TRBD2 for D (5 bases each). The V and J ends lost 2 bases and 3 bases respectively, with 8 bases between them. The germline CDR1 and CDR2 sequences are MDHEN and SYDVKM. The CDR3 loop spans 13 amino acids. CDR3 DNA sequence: TGTGCCAGCAGTTTACGGGGCAGCTACGAGCAGTACTTC. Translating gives CASSLRGSYEQYF.

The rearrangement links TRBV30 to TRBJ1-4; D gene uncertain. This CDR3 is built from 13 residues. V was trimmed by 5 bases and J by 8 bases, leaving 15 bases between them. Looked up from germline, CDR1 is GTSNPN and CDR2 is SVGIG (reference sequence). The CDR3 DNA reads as TGTGCCTGGTCGGTGAATGCTGGCGAAAAACTGTTTTTT. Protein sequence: CAWSVNAGEKLFF.

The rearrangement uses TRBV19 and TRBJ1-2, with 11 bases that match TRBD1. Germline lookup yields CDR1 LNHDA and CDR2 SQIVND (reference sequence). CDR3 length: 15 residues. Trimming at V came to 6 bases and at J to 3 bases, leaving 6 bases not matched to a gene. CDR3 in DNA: TGTGCCAGTAGCCAGGGACAGGGGGTGGACTATGGCTACACCTTC. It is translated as CASSQGQGVDYGYTF.

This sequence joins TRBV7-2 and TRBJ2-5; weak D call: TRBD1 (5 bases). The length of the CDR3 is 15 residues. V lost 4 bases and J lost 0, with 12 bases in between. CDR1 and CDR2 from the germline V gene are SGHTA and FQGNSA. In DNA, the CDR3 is TGTGCCAGCAGCTCAGGACACCCGTACCAAGAGACCCAGTACTTC. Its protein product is CASSSGHPYQETQYF. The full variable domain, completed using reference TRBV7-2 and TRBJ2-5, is GAGVSQSPSNKVTEKGKDVELRCDPISGHTALYWYRQSLGQGLEFLIYFQGNSAPDKSGLPSDRFSAERTGGSVSTLTIQRTQQEDSAVYLCASSSGHPYQETQYFGPGTRLLVL.